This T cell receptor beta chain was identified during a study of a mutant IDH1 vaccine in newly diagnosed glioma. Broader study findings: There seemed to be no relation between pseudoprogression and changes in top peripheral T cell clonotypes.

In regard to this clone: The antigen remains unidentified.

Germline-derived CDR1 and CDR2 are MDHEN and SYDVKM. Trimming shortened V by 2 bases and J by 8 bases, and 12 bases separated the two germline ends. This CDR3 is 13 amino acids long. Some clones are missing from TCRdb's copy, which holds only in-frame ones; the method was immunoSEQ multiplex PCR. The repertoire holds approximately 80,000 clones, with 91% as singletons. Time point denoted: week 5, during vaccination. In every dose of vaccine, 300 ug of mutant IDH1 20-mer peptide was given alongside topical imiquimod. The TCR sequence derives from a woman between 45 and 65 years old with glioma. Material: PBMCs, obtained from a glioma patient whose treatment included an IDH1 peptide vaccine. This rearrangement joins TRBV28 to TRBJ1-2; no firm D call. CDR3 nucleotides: TGTGCCAGCAGTTTAGCTACTTTACCCGGCTACACCTTC. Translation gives CASSLATLPGYTF.